These T cell receptor beta chains were read from a single sample in a study of T cell responses to AZD1222 COVID-19 vaccine. Clones were read by immunoSEQ multiplex PCR, and TCRdb kept only the in-frame ones, dropping some. The sample holds 100,000 to 150,000 clones, less than 90% seen once. The sample was peripheral blood, taken on day 0 of AZD1222 vaccination. The receptors were sampled from an adult in good health. Each CDR3 is given with its conserved first and last residue. A D gene is named only where the DNA matches it firmly. Clone size, where shown, is once, few, many, or a class for clones that have expanded.

D gene: NA; J gene: TRBJ2-2; clone size: once; V gene: TRBV24-1; CDR3 protein: CATSDNRNGELFF; CDR3 DNA: TGTGCCACCAGTGATAATAGGAACGGGGAGCTGTTTTTT
D gene: TRBD1; J gene: TRBJ1-2; clone size: NA; V gene: TRBV10-3; CDR3 protein: CAIRPTGDTNYGYTF; CDR3 DNA: TGTGCCATCAGACCGACAGGGGATACTAACTATGGCTACACCTTC
D gene: NA; J gene: TRBJ1-1; clone size: NA; V gene: TRBV27; CDR3 protein: CASRPPIGGTEAFF; CDR3 DNA: TGTGCCAGCAGACCCCCGATAGGAGGGACTGAAGCTTTCTTT
D gene: NA; J gene: TRBJ1-4; clone size: NA; V gene: TRBV19; CDR3 protein: CASSISGTDNEKLFF; CDR3 DNA: TGTGCCAGTAGTATCTCCGGGACTGATAATGAAAAACTGTTTTTT
D gene: TRBD1; J gene: TRBJ2-1; clone size: NA; V gene: TRBV9; CDR3 protein: CASSAGQGAGNEQFF; CDR3 DNA: TGTGCCAGCAGCGCCGGACAGGGGGCTGGAAATGAGCAGTTCTTC
D gene: NA; J gene: TRBJ1-1; clone size: NA; V gene: TRBV2; CDR3 protein: CASSGRGGDMNTEAFF; CDR3 DNA: TGTGCCAGCAGTGGCCGGGGAGGGGATATGAACACTGAAGCTTTCTTT
D gene: NA; J gene: TRBJ1-1; clone size: NA; V gene: TRBV12-3/TRBV12-4; CDR3 protein: CASSLSGYTEAFF; CDR3 DNA: TGTGCCAGCAGTTTGTCGGGGTACACTGAAGCTTTCTTT
D gene: TRBD1; J gene: TRBJ1-5; clone size: NA; V gene: TRBV18; CDR3 protein: CASSPPTGGGSNQPQHF; CDR3 DNA: TGTGCCAGCTCACCCCCAACAGGGGGTGGTAGCAATCAGCCCCAGCATTTT
D gene: TRBD1; J gene: TRBJ2-7; clone size: NA; V gene: TRBV30; CDR3 protein: CAWSPGPGGDEQYF; CDR3 DNA: TGTGCCTGGAGCCCGGGGCCAGGGGGCGACGAGCAGTACTTC
D gene: TRBD2; J gene: TRBJ2-7; clone size: NA; V gene: TRBV7-9; CDR3 protein: CASSRGGGDEQYF; CDR3 DNA: TGTGCCAGCAGCCGGGGGGGTGGCGACGAGCAGTACTTC
D gene: TRBD1; J gene: TRBJ2-7; clone size: once; V gene: TRBV29-1; CDR3 protein: CSVETPIDRVQSTMLGQYF; CDR3 DNA: TGCAGCGTTGAAACCCCGATCGACAGGGTACAGTCCACAATGCTGGGGCAGTACTTC
D gene: NA; J gene: TRBJ2-2; clone size: NA; V gene: TRBV7-3; CDR3 protein: CASSLGQGPSGELFF; CDR3 DNA: TGTGCCAGCAGCTTAGGCCAGGGGCCCAGCGGGGAGCTGTTTTTT
D gene: TRBD1; J gene: TRBJ1-3; clone size: NA; V gene: TRBV5-1; CDR3 protein: CASSLQGLVSMWSGNTIYF; CDR3 DNA: TGCGCCAGCAGCTTACAGGGGTTGGTGTCTATGTGGTCTGGAAACACCATATATTTT
D gene: NA; J gene: TRBJ2-3; clone size: NA; V gene: TRBV12-5; CDR3 protein: CASALAQRGTDTQYF; CDR3 DNA: TGTGCTAGTGCTTTGGCCCAGCGGGGCACAGATACGCAGTATTTT
D gene: NA; J gene: TRBJ2-7; clone size: NA; V gene: TRBV27; CDR3 protein: CASSLGGLSPYEQYF; CDR3 DNA: TGTGCCAGCAGTTTGGGCGGGCTTTCACCCTACGAGCAGTACTTC
D gene: NA; J gene: TRBJ2-1; clone size: NA; V gene: TRBV5-1; CDR3 protein: CASSVAEQFF; CDR3 DNA: TGCGCCAGCAGCGTAGCCGAGCAGTTCTTC
D gene: TRBD1; J gene: TRBJ1-2; clone size: NA; V gene: TRBV29-1; CDR3 protein: CSAGTGEAYGYTF; CDR3 DNA: TGCAGCGCTGGGACAGGGGAGGCCTATGGCTACACCTTC
D gene: NA; J gene: TRBJ2-7; clone size: NA; V gene: TRBV11-3; CDR3 protein: CASSWDLYEQYF; CDR3 DNA: TGTGCCAGCAGCTGGGACCTCTACGAGCAGTACTTC
D gene: NA; J gene: TRBJ2-6; clone size: NA; V gene: TRBV11-2; CDR3 protein: CASSDSSGANVLTF; CDR3 DNA: TGTGCCAGCAGCGACAGCTCTGGGGCCAACGTCCTGACTTTC
D gene: NA; J gene: TRBJ1-4; clone size: NA; V gene: TRBV7-9; CDR3 protein: CASSLGPGEKLFF; CDR3 DNA: TGTGCCAGCAGCTTAGGTCCCGGTGAAAAACTGTTTTTT
D gene: NA; J gene: TRBJ1-1; clone size: NA; V gene: TRBV10-3; CDR3 protein: CAINTGQGTEAFF; CDR3 DNA: TGTGCCATCAACACCGGGCAGGGTACTGAAGCTTTCTTT
D gene: NA; J gene: TRBJ1-1; clone size: NA; V gene: TRBV28; CDR3 protein: CASTATRGMNTEAFF; CDR3 DNA: TGTGCCAGCACCGCTACCAGGGGAATGAACACTGAAGCTTTCTTT
D gene: TRBD1; J gene: TRBJ2-3; clone size: NA; V gene: TRBV2; CDR3 protein: CASSTRDRSTDTQYF; CDR3 DNA: TGTGCCAGCAGTACCCGGGACAGGAGCACAGATACGCAGTATTTT
D gene: NA; J gene: TRBJ1-6; clone size: NA; V gene: TRBV5-8; CDR3 protein: CASSSDRPSSPLHF; CDR3 DNA: TGTGCCAGCAGCTCCGACAGACCGAGCTCACCCCTCCACTTT
D gene: TRBD1; J gene: TRBJ2-2; clone size: NA; V gene: TRBV7-9; CDR3 protein: CASSFQGAGELFF; CDR3 DNA: TGTGCCAGCAGCTTCCAGGGGGCCGGGGAGCTGTTTTTT
D gene: NA; J gene: TRBJ1-6; clone size: NA; V gene: TRBV4-3; CDR3 protein: CASSQQDRYSPLHF; CDR3 DNA: TGCGCCAGCAGCCAACAAGACAGGTATTCACCCCTCCACTTT
D gene: TRBD1; J gene: TRBJ2-1; clone size: NA; V gene: TRBV27; CDR3 protein: CASSSPGQGAIPYGYNEQFF; CDR3 DNA: TGTGCCAGCAGTTCTCCGGGACAGGGGGCGATCCCATACGGATACAATGAGCAGTTCTTC
D gene: TRBD2; J gene: TRBJ2-2; clone size: NA; V gene: TRBV28; CDR3 protein: CASSLQREVTGELFF; CDR3 DNA: TGTGCCAGCAGTTTACAGCGGGAGGTCACCGGGGAGCTGTTTTTT
D gene: NA; J gene: TRBJ1-3; clone size: NA; V gene: TRBV11-2; CDR3 protein: CASSLGITRASSGNTIYF; CDR3 DNA: TGTGCCAGCAGCTTAGGCATCACCAGGGCCAGCTCTGGAAACACCATATATTTT
D gene: NA; J gene: TRBJ2-2; clone size: NA; V gene: TRBV5-1; CDR3 protein: CASSLAGGANTGELFF; CDR3 DNA: TGCGCCAGCAGCTTGGCAGGCGGGGCGAACACCGGGGAGCTGTTTTTT
D gene: TRBD2; J gene: TRBJ2-3; clone size: once; V gene: TRBV5-1; CDR3 protein: CASSLGASGIEDTQYF; CDR3 DNA: TGCGCCAGCAGCTTGGGTGCTAGCGGGATTGAAGATACGCAGTATTTT
D gene: NA; J gene: TRBJ1-2; clone size: NA; V gene: TRBV18; CDR3 protein: CASSPPSLAGLLYGYTF; CDR3 DNA: TGTGCCAGCTCACCCCCTTCTTTAGCAGGTTTACTCTATGGCTACACCTTC
D gene: NA; J gene: TRBJ1-5; clone size: NA; V gene: TRBV7-8; CDR3 protein: CASSLGVDYQPQHF; CDR3 DNA: TGTGCCAGCAGCTTAGGGGTGGATTATCAGCCCCAGCATTTT
D gene: TRBD1; J gene: TRBJ2-3; clone size: NA; V gene: TRBV5-1; CDR3 protein: CASILTGASTDTQYF; CDR3 DNA: TGCGCCAGCATCCTGACAGGGGCGAGCACAGATACGCAGTATTTT
D gene: NA; J gene: TRBJ2-1; clone size: few; V gene: TRBV15; CDR3 protein: CATSRQGRSYNEQFF; CDR3 DNA: TGTGCCACCAGCAGGCAGGGTCGCTCCTACAATGAGCAGTTCTTC
D gene: TRBD1; J gene: TRBJ2-5; clone size: NA; V gene: TRBV4-3; CDR3 protein: CASSQGTGRETQYF; CDR3 DNA: TGCGCCAGCAGCCAAGGGACAGGGCGGGAGACCCAGTACTTC
D gene: NA; J gene: TRBJ1-1; clone size: NA; V gene: TRBV20-1; CDR3 protein: CSASALLEKASEAFF; CDR3 DNA: TGCAGTGCTAGTGCCCTCTTGGAAAAAGCCTCCGAAGCTTTCTTT
D gene: NA; J gene: TRBJ1-1; clone size: NA; V gene: TRBV5-1; CDR3 protein: CASSLGSMNTEAFF; CDR3 DNA: TGCGCCAGCAGCTTGGGCAGCATGAACACTGAAGCTTTCTTT
D gene: NA; J gene: TRBJ2-2; clone size: NA; V gene: TRBV9; CDR3 protein: CASSVEGRVAGELFF; CDR3 DNA: TGTGCCAGCAGCGTAGAGGGCAGGGTGGCCGGGGAGCTGTTTTTT
D gene: NA; J gene: TRBJ1-1; clone size: many; V gene: TRBV9; CDR3 protein: CASSVGDTGTEAFF; CDR3 DNA: TGTGCCAGCAGCGTAGGAGACACCGGCACTGAAGCTTTCTTT
D gene: NA; J gene: TRBJ2-7; clone size: NA; V gene: TRBV30; CDR3 protein: CAWGVGPYEQYF; CDR3 DNA: TGTGCCTGGGGGGTCGGGCCCTACGAGCAGTACTTC
D gene: NA; J gene: TRBJ2-1; clone size: once; V gene: TRBV11-3; CDR3 protein: CASSLGTTGIEQFF; CDR3 DNA: TGTGCCAGCAGCTTAGGAACCACAGGGATTGAGCAGTTCTTC
D gene: NA; J gene: TRBJ2-1; clone size: NA; V gene: TRBV20-1; CDR3 protein: CRAAGYNEQFF; CDR3 DNA: TGCAGGGCTGCGGGCTACAATGAGCAGTTCTTC
D gene: NA; J gene: TRBJ1-2; clone size: NA; V gene: TRBV4-2; CDR3 protein: CASSQDGDYGYTF; CDR3 DNA: TGTGCCAGCAGCCAAGACGGAGACTATGGCTACACCTTC
D gene: NA; J gene: TRBJ2-3; clone size: NA; V gene: TRBV24-1; CDR3 protein: CATSEGSSDTQYF; CDR3 DNA: TGTGCCACCAGTGAAGGCAGCTCAGATACGCAGTATTTT
D gene: NA; J gene: TRBJ2-1; clone size: NA; V gene: TRBV7-9; CDR3 protein: CASSLEGGGEQFF; CDR3 DNA: TGTGCCAGCAGCTTAGAGGGAGGGGGTGAGCAGTTCTTC
D gene: TRBD1; J gene: TRBJ1-1; clone size: NA; V gene: TRBV29-1; CDR3 protein: CSVEDRGSGGNTEAFF; CDR3 DNA: TGCAGCGTTGAAGATCGAGGGTCAGGGGGTAACACTGAAGCTTTCTTT
D gene: NA; J gene: TRBJ1-4; clone size: NA; V gene: TRBV11-2; CDR3 protein: CASSLWRLGTFEKLFF; CDR3 DNA: TGTGCCAGCAGCTTATGGAGGCTGGGGACGTTCGAAAAACTGTTTTTT
D gene: NA; J gene: TRBJ1-1; clone size: NA; V gene: TRBV29-1; CDR3 protein: CSVGEGAGTEAFF; CDR3 DNA: TGCAGCGTTGGGGAAGGGGCGGGCACTGAAGCTTTCTTT
D gene: NA; J gene: TRBJ1-2; clone size: NA; V gene: TRBV29-1; CDR3 protein: CSAMQTQRGGYTF; CDR3 DNA: TGCAGCGCGATGCAAACTCAAAGGGGGGGCTACACCTTC
D gene: TRBD2; J gene: TRBJ2-1; clone size: NA; V gene: TRBV18; CDR3 protein: CASSPRLTSGGRGENNEQFF; CDR3 DNA: TGTGCCAGCTCACCACGTTTGACTAGCGGGGGCCGAGGAGAGAACAATGAGCAGTTCTTC
D gene: NA; J gene: TRBJ2-1; clone size: NA; V gene: TRBV27; CDR3 protein: CASSRVGQYNEQFF; CDR3 DNA: TGTGCCAGCAGTCGTGTAGGACAGTACAATGAGCAGTTCTTC
D gene: TRBD2; J gene: TRBJ2-6; clone size: NA; V gene: TRBV6-2/TRBV6-3; CDR3 protein: CASSYPRGSGVFSGANVLTF; CDR3 DNA: TGTGCCAGCAGTTACCCCCGTGGTAGCGGGGTTTTCTCTGGGGCCAACGTCCTGACTTTC
D gene: NA; J gene: TRBJ1-2; clone size: NA; V gene: TRBV27; CDR3 protein: CASSLSQTPRNGYTF; CDR3 DNA: TGTGCCAGCAGTTTATCCCAGACGCCGCGGAATGGCTACACCTTC
D gene: NA; J gene: TRBJ2-1; clone size: NA; V gene: TRBV7-9; CDR3 protein: CASSLGGPVLEQFF; CDR3 DNA: TGTGCCAGCAGCTTAGGGGGGCCCGTCTTGGAGCAGTTCTTC
D gene: TRBD2; J gene: TRBJ2-1; clone size: NA; V gene: TRBV7-9; CDR3 protein: CASSSGLAGGESEQFF; CDR3 DNA: TGTGCCAGCAGCTCGGGACTAGCGGGAGGCGAGAGTGAGCAGTTCTTC
D gene: NA; J gene: TRBJ1-1; clone size: once; V gene: TRBV19; CDR3 protein: CASSIDGITEAFF; CDR3 DNA: TGTGCCAGTAGTATTGACGGTATAACTGAAGCTTTCTTT